The clone carrying this T cell receptor beta chain was detected only a few times. The data belong to a study of blood T cells in healthy people across ages. Through a sample-barcoded 5' primer and a J-beta primer mix, a second PCR was run for roughly 7 to 12 cycles. TCRdb re-analysed the 5' RACE reads in MiXCR, keeping a single row per CDR3 protein. The data show about 1,500,000 distinct CDR3 sequences, about 43% seen once. J gave up 7 bases and V 5 bases, and 7 bases lay outside the gene matches. The CDR3 has 13 amino acids. Germline CDR1 reads SGHRS; CDR2 reads YFSETQ. The chain has TRBV5-1 and TRBJ1-1; TRBD1 agrees at 8 bases. The sequenced material came from blood. This receptor was obtained from a woman aged 18-29 years in good health. The CDR3 DNA reads TGCGCCAGCAGTAGGCAGGGGGCGAGTGAAGCTTTCTTT. Translation gives CASSRQGASEAFF.